The entry below gives a single T cell receptor (beta chain) sequence along with its context. The antigen is not known. Germline CDR1 reads SQVTM; CDR2 reads ANQGSEA. V was clipped by 1 base and J by 5 bases, with 8 bases between them. The CDR3 sequence is 13 residues long. The data stem from a study of CD8 T cells in ankylosing spondylitis. Study outcomes and limitations: Reports of some motif variants in reactive arthritis synovial fluid and blood predate this one.

MiXCR, applied by TCRdb to the 5' RACE reads, yields one record per CDR3 protein. The data contain some 150,000 distinct CDR3 sequences, under 45% of them seen just once; the ten biggest clones take up 15%. This receptor was obtained from a male donor with ankylosing spondylitis. The sequencing sample was made of synovial fluid, either unsorted or a sorted T cell fraction (not recorded which). V is TRBV29-1 and J is TRBJ2-2; no firm D call. The CDR3 is CSVEGWDTGELFF. The CDR3 coding sequence is TGCAGCGTTGAAGGATGGGATACCGGGGAGCTGTTTTTT.